Included here is one T cell receptor beta chain sequence, with context. Produced via immunoSEQ multiplex PCR; TCRdb's table is partial and in-frame only. The sample contains around 130,000 clones, 85% to 90% of which appear only once. This record belongs to a study of radiotherapy plus CTLA-4 blockade in lung cancer. Unmatched junction bases numbered 6, after V lost 3 bases and J lost 4 bases. CDR3 length: 16 amino acids. Germline CDR1 and CDR2: SNHLY and FYNNEI. Specimen: peripheral blood, collected from a patient treated with radiotherapy plus ipilimumab. This clonotype was sampled from a human donor with non-small cell lung cancer that progressed on radiotherapy plus ipilimumab. The chain employs TRBV2 and TRBJ2-2, with TRBD2 matching 9 bases. The CDR3 protein is CASSDRLAEVTGELFF. The CDR3 DNA follows: TGTGCCAGCAGTGATCGACTAGCGGAGGTCACCGGGGAGCTGTTTTTT.